The 19 T cell receptor beta chains reported below all come from one sample, sequenced in a study of T cell repertoires in ileal Crohn's disease. Libraries were prepared by immunoSEQ multiplex PCR; TCRdb keeps only in-frame clonotypes and omits some of them. The sample yields tens of thousands of clones, around 80% seen once. Sequencing was carried out using ileal tissue. All receptors derive from an adult with Crohn's disease.

The J gene is TRBJ1-2, the V gene TRBV7-8; the match to TRBD1 covers 7 bases. Per the germline V gene, CDR1 is SGHVS and CDR2 is FQNEAQ. Trimming at V came to 2 bases and at J to 5 bases, leaving 17 bases not matched to a gene. CDR3 size: 18 residues. CDR3 in amino acids: CASSLTGPYGTVQYGYTF. The CDR3 region has the DNA TGTGCCAGCAGCTTAACGGGGCCCTATGGGACAGTACAATATGGCTACACCTTC. Looking up the rest from reference TRBV7-8 and TRBJ1-2 gives the full variable domain: GAGVSQSPRYKVAKRGQDVALRCDPISGHVSLFWYQQALGQGPEFLTYFQNEAQLDKSGLPSDRFFAERPEGSVSTLKIQRTQQEDSAVYLCASSLTGPYGTVQYGYTFGSGTRLTVV.

CDR3: CASSLESRGYTF. Written as DNA, the CDR3 is TGTGCCAGCAGCTTGGAATCTAGGGGCTACACCTTC. The rearrangement joins TRBV5-5 to TRBJ1-2; no reliable D call. The CDR3 runs 12 residues. Deletions cut 0 bases from V and 8 bases from J, with 8 bases between. The germline gives CDR1 SGHKS, CDR2 YYEKEE (reference sequence). Full variable domain (missing parts from reference TRBV5-5 and TRBJ1-2): DAGVTQSPTHLIKTRGQQVTLRCSPISGHKSVSWYQQVLGQGPQFIFQYYEKEERGRGNFPDRFSARQFPNYSSELNVNALLLGDSALYLCASSLESRGYTFGSGTRLTVV.

The CDR3: CASSTGQGDTEAFF. Here the CDR3 DNA reads TGTGCCAGCAGCACAGGACAGGGGGACACTGAAGCTTTCTTT. J is TRBJ1-1 and V is TRBV5-4; 10 bases are shared with TRBD1. This CDR3 has 14 residues. The junction had 3 bases not matched to a gene; V was cut back by 4 bases and J by 3 bases. CDR1 is SGHNT and CDR2 is YYREEE in the germline V gene (reference sequence).

The V and J genes are TRBV6-5 and TRBJ2-7; D call uncertain. The CDR3 is 14 amino acids. V gave up 2 bases and J gave up 3 bases, with 11 bases separating them. Germline V CDR1 and CDR2: MNHEY, SVGAGI. CDR3 nucleotides: TGTGCCAGCAGTTACCGGTACAGTGACTACGAGCAGTACTTC. Residues: CASSYRYSDYEQYF.

The V and J genes are TRBV5-1 and TRBJ1-1; D possibly corresponds to TRBD1 (5 bases). This CDR3 has 15 amino acids. V lost 3 bases, J lost 1 base, and 13 bases lay in between. CDR1 and CDR2 (germline): SGHRS, YFSETQ. The CDR3 DNA follows: TGCGCCAGCAGCTCTAGAGGGGAGGGGAACACTGAAGCTTTCTTT. Protein sequence: CASSSRGEGNTEAFF.

The V gene is TRBV12-5, the J gene TRBJ1-4; possibly TRBD1 for D (5 bases). Germline CDR1 LGHNT, CDR2 FRNRAP. Trimming stripped 11 bases from V and 4 bases from J, with 20 bases between. This CDR3 comprises 15 residues. As DNA, the CDR3 is TGTGCTCAACCCTTCGGGGGGGGAAGTAATGAAAAACTGTTTTTT. Amino acids: CAQPFGGGSNEKLFF.

The CDR3 DNA is TGTGCCAGCAGCGCACAAGAGACGGGTGGCTACACCTTC. Translated, it gives CASSAQETGGYTF. The chain uses TRBV7-9 and TRBJ1-2; D not certain. Between the trimmed V and J ends, which lost 5 bases and 7 bases, there was a span of 14 bases. Germline-derived CDR1 and CDR2 are SEHNR and FQNEAQ (reference sequence). The CDR3 is 13 residues long.

The J gene is TRBJ2-5, the V gene TRBV9; 8 positions match TRBD1. The J call may be mistaken, given a closer DNA end match to TRBJ2-7. The germline V gene encodes CDR1 SGDLS and CDR2 YYNGEE. The CDR3 is 16 amino acids. The CDR3 DNA follows: TGTGCCAGCAGCGTAGGGATTGGACAGGGACGAAACGAGCAGTACTTC. Translation gives CASSVGIGQGRNEQYF.

This chain links TRBV9 with TRBJ2-3, with TRBD1 identical over 7 bases. CDR3 size: 15 residues. The germline gives CDR1 SGDLS, CDR2 YYNGEE. V lost 6 bases, J lost 0 bases, and 7 bases stayed unmatched. The CDR3 region has the DNA TGTGCCAGCAACGAACAGGGGATAAGCACAGATACGCAGTATTTT. Its protein product is CASNEQGISTDTQYF.

V gene TRBV6-5 combines with J gene TRBJ2-7, with 7 nucleotides matching TRBD1. The CDR3 totals 16 residues. Germline V gene sequence: CDR1 MNHEY, CDR2 SVGAGI. V was clipped by 0 bases and J by 0 bases; unmatched bases: 5. The CDR3 spells CASSYSEGTASYEQYF. DNA of the CDR3: TGTGCCAGCAGTTACTCCGAGGGGACAGCCTCCTACGAGCAGTACTTC.

The rearrangement joins TRBV4-2 to TRBJ2-3, with 12 bases identical to TRBD2. V gave up 4 bases and J gave up 1 base; unmatched junction bases: 18. The CDR3 totals 21 residues. Germline CDR1 LGHNA, CDR2 YNFKEQ. CDR3 sequence reads: CASSPSPPLGLAGLGTDTQYF. In DNA form, the CDR3 reads TGTGCCAGCAGCCCCAGCCCCCCTCTCGGACTAGCGGGGCTCGGCACAGATACGCAGTATTTT.

In DNA, the CDR3 is TGTGCCAGCAGCTTTGGACTAGCGGGCTTGCAGTTCTTC. Protein sequence: CASSFGLAGLQFF. The chain links TRBV7-2 to TRBJ2-1; 11 bases agree with TRBD2. This CDR3 is built from 13 residues. Germline CDR1 SGHTA, CDR2 FQGNSA. The junction had 4 bases not matched to a gene; V was cut back by 3 bases and J by 12 bases.

The chain is built from TRBV7-7 and TRBJ2-2; D unresolved. V was clipped by 4 bases and J by 2 bases, with 5 bases between them. Germline CDR1 SSHAT, CDR2 FNYEAQ (reference sequence). This CDR3 region has 13 residues. CDR3 DNA sequence: TGTGCCAGCAGCTCCAGTAACACCGGGGAGCTGTTTTTT. This translates into CASSSSNTGELFF.

This chain joins TRBV5-4 and TRBJ1-1; no reliable D call. Trimming removed 3 bases at V and 1 base at J, with 4 bases between. Germline assignment: CDR1 SGHNT and CDR2 YYREEE (reference sequence). This CDR3 has 12 amino acids. The CDR3 is CASSSRNTEAFF. The CDR3, as DNA: TGTGCCAGCAGCTCGCGGAACACTGAAGCTTTCTTT.

This clone was observed once. This chain connects TRBV5-1 to TRBJ2-1; the match to TRBD1 covers 7 bases. The J segment lost 8 bases and the V segment lost 3 bases, leaving 8 bases of the junction unmatched. Germline CDR1 is SGHRS and CDR2 is YFSETQ. This CDR3 is 14 amino acids long. Here the CDR3 reads CASSSRQGNDEQFF. DNA of the CDR3: TGCGCCAGCAGCTCCCGACAGGGTAACGATGAGCAGTTCTTC.

V and J are TRBV5-1 and TRBJ2-5; 12 bases are shared with TRBD1. The length of the CDR3 is 16 residues. V was pared by 4 bases and J by 5 bases, with 9 bases of the junction left unmatched. The germline CDR1 and CDR2 sequences are SGHRS and YFSETQ. The CDR3 nucleotides read TGCGCCAGCAGCACCCCCGGGACAGGGGGCTTGGAGACCCAGTACTTC. This sequence encodes CASSTPGTGGLETQYF.

The chain is built from TRBV7-9 and TRBJ1-5; TRBD1 matches at 8 bases. The germline CDR1 and CDR2 sequences are SEHNR and FQNEAQ (reference sequence). After removal of 2 bases from V and 3 bases from J, the junction contained 6 bases not matched to a gene. The CDR3 runs to 16 residues. The CDR3 DNA reads as TGTGCCAGCAGCTTACAGGGGACAGGACCCAATCAGCCCCAGCATTTT. Its translation: CASSLQGTGPNQPQHF. Drawing the rest from reference TRBV7-9 and TRBJ1-5, the complete variable domain is DTGVSQNPRHKITKRGQNVTFRCDPISEHNRLYWYRQTLGQGPEFLTYFQNEAQLEKSRLLSDRFSAERPKGSFSTLEIQRTEQGDSAMYLCASSLQGTGPNQPQHFGDGTRLSIL.

The rearrangement joins TRBV5-1 to TRBJ2-7; 8 bases map to TRBD2. Germline assignment: CDR1 SGHRS and CDR2 YFSETQ. This CDR3 has 14 amino acids. V was pared by 7 bases and J by 5 bases, with 11 bases of the junction left unmatched. The CDR3 DNA reads as TGCGCCAGCGCACGGGGGGGGACCAACCACGAGCAGTACTTC. This sequence encodes CASARGGTNHEQYF.

The gene calls are TRBV10-2 and TRBJ2-7; 8 bases align to TRBD1. This CDR3 has 14 residues. V trimming: 7 bases; J trimming: 3 bases; junction bases outside the gene matches: 8. Germline CDR1 WSHSY, CDR2 SAAADI. The CDR3 sequence is CASNPGQEYYEQYF. The CDR3 region has the DNA TGCGCCAGCAACCCGGGACAGGAGTACTACGAGCAGTACTTC.